The 3 T cell receptor beta chains below all came from one sample that was sequenced in a study of shared clonotypes between healthy human individuals. Method: immunoSEQ multiplex PCR; TCRdb's copy keeps in-frame clones and lacks some. The sample has around 620,000 clones, around 96% seen once. Naive CD8 populations comprised CD45RO-negative cells positively selected for CCR7, excluding terminally differentiated effector memory CD45RA+ cells. The sample was naive CD8+ T cells sorted from blood. Receptor source: a woman under 40 in good health.

A remark on this clone: The same CDR3 is also encoded by other DNA sequences in this sample. The chain employs TRBV6-5 and TRBJ2-7, with 7 bases fitting TRBD2. V lost 3 bases to trimming and J lost 1 base; unmatched junction nucleotides: 3. There are 14 residues in the CDR3. CDR1 and CDR2 from the germline V gene are MNHEY and SVGAGI. Here the CDR3 reads CASSYVGGSYEQYF. The CDR3 DNA reads TGTGCCAGCAGTTATGTGGGAGGGTCCTACGAGCAGTACTTC.

V and J are TRBV23-1 and TRBJ2-3, with 9 bases lining up with TRBD1. TRBV23-1 is treated as an ORF (open reading frame) with a function not yet certain. The CDR3 has 17 residues. With V trimmed by 2 bases and J by 3 bases, 9 bases remained unmatched. Here the CDR3 DNA reads TGCGCCAGCAGTCAACCTGGAGGGACAGGGCCAACAGATACGCAGTATTTT. Encoded protein: CASSQPGGTGPTDTQYF.

As DNA, the CDR3 is TGTGCCAGCAGCTTAGCTAGGGAAACTGAAGCTTTCTTT. Amino acids: CASSLARETEAFF. The chain employs TRBV7-6 and TRBJ1-1; no clear D gene. The V end was cut by 0 bases, the J end by 5 bases, with 7 bases between. CDR1 and CDR2 from the germline V gene are SGHVS and FNYEAQ. CDR3 length: 13 residues.